Listed here are 26 T cell receptor beta chains from one sample, sequenced in a study of immune cell composition in non-small cell lung cancer. Only in-frame clones appear in the TCRdb table, and some are missing; sequencing was by immunoSEQ multiplex PCR. Of about 2,800 clones in the sample, around 80% were seen once. Normal lung was sampled as far from the tumour as possible, at least 3 cm. Input material: non-adjacent lung tissue. The receptors were sampled from a human donor with non-small cell lung cancer.

The chain joins TRBV4-1 to TRBJ2-3; D perhaps matches TRBD2 (6 bases). The germline V and J ends were trimmed by 0 bases and 3 bases, with 13 bases remaining between them. The germline V gene encodes CDR1 MGHRA and CDR2 YSYEKL. The CDR3 is made up of 16 amino acids. Written as DNA, the CDR3 is TGCGCCAGCAGCCAAGAGTCGCGGGGAGGTACAGATACGCAGTATTTT. It specifies CASSQESRGGTDTQYF.

This clone was picked up a small number of times. The V and J genes are TRBV9 and TRBJ2-1; the D is unclear. Germline V gene data show CDR1 as SGDLS and CDR2 as YYNGEE. Trimming pared 3 bases from V and 0 bases from J, leaving 13 bases between. The CDR3 contains 16 residues. The CDR3 region has the DNA TGTGCCAGCAGCGCCTCCCTCGTCAGCTCCTACAATGAGCAGTTCTTC. Translated: CASSASLVSSYNEQFF.

The rearrangement joins TRBV4-1 to TRBJ2-7; TRBD1 aligns across 7 bases. The germline V gene encodes CDR1 MGHRA and CDR2 YSYEKL. The J segment lost 0 bases and the V segment lost 4 bases, leaving 9 bases of the junction unmatched. This CDR3 spans 16 amino acids. In DNA, the CDR3 is TGCGCCAGCAGCCCCGACCCGGGACAGCGCTCCTACGAGCAGTACTTC. Translating gives CASSPDPGQRSYEQYF.

The chain has TRBV7-9 and TRBJ1-5; D is possibly TRBD1 (6 bases). CDR1 is SEHNR, CDR2 FQNEAQ, per germline (reference sequence). Trimming took off 5 bases at V and 6 bases at J, with 14 bases between the two ends. CDR3 size: 14 residues. This CDR3 is CASSPKGGGQPQHF. The CDR3 bases are TGTGCCAGCAGCCCCAAGGGGGGGGGTCAGCCCCAGCATTTT.

V is TRBV9 and J is TRBJ2-1; D is possibly TRBD2 (5 bases). The CDR3 has 14 amino acids. Trimming took off 4 bases at V and 9 bases at J, with 17 bases between the two ends. The germline V gene encodes CDR1 SGDLS and CDR2 YYNGEE. The CDR3 DNA follows: TGTGCCAGCAGCAGTGCGGGCCCTACGGGTGAGCAGTTCTTC. Its protein product is CASSSAGPTGEQFF.

The rearrangement uses TRBV5-1 and TRBJ2-3; 11 bases are a match to TRBD2. From germline, CDR1 is SGHRS and CDR2 YFSETQ. The CDR3 consists of 17 residues. With 4 bases clipped from V and 9 bases from J, the junction kept 16 bases outside the gene matches. DNA of the CDR3: TGCGCCAGCAGCCCGGACCCTAGCGGGGGGCCCGAGCGAACGCAGTATTTT. Protein sequence: CASSPDPSGGPERTQYF.

The V call is TRBV6-5, the J call TRBJ2-1; maybe TRBD2 (5 bases). Looked up from germline, CDR1 is MNHEY and CDR2 is SVGAGI. V shed 2 bases and J shed 9 bases, with 17 bases lying between them. The CDR3 totals 15 residues. The CDR3 coding sequence is TGTGCCAGCAGTTACAGCAGGCTAGTCCGGGGTGAGCAGTTCTTC. It specifies CASSYSRLVRGEQFF.

The chain employs TRBV29-1 and TRBJ1-2, with D maybe TRBD1 (5 bases). Trimming stripped 4 bases from V and 2 bases from J, with 8 bases between. The CDR3 contains 12 residues. The germline V gene has CDR1 SQVTM and CDR2 ANQGSEA. The CDR3 region is CSVGAGNYGYTF. The CDR3 DNA reads TGCAGCGTTGGTGCAGGGAACTATGGCTACACCTTC.

J is TRBJ1-1 and V is TRBV29-1; D possibly corresponds to TRBD1 (5 bases). Germline V lookup: CDR1 SQVTM, CDR2 ANQGSEA. The CDR3 extends over 15 amino acids. V lost 3 bases and J 1 base, leaving 15 bases between the germline ends. The CDR3 nucleotides are TGCAGCGTTGATTCGGGTTGGAGGGGGAACACTGAAGCTTTCTTT. Encoded protein: CSVDSGWRGNTEAFF.

V is TRBV9 and J is TRBJ2-1, with TRBD2 matching over 10 bases. Trimming removed 4 bases from V and 5 bases from J; junction bases left unmatched: 6. The CDR3 runs 15 residues. In germline, CDR1 is SGDLS, CDR2 YYNGEE. DNA for the CDR3: TGTGCCAGCAGCTACGGTCTAGCGGGGGACAATGAGCAGTTCTTC. It codes for CASSYGLAGDNEQFF.

This chain joins TRBV6-1 and TRBJ1-5; D remains ambiguous. Germline V gene sequence: CDR1 MNHNS, CDR2 SASEGT. Trimming stripped 0 bases from V and 1 base from J, with 10 bases between. The CDR3 consists of 16 residues. The CDR3 DNA is TGTGCCAGCAGTGAAGCCAACAGACCCAGCAATCAGCCCCAGCATTTT. Its translation: CASSEANRPSNQPQHF.

This chain joins TRBV7-2 and TRBJ2-2; D ambiguous. CDR3 length equals 14 residues. The germline V and J ends were trimmed by 4 bases and 0 bases, with 6 bases remaining between them. Looked up from germline, CDR1 is SGHTA and CDR2 is FQGNSA. CDR3 in amino acids: CASSSNANTGELFF. CDR3 nucleotide sequence: TGTGCCAGCAGCTCTAATGCGAACACCGGGGAGCTGTTTTTT.

The V call is TRBV5-5, the J call TRBJ1-2, with D possibly being TRBD1 (6 bases). The CDR3 contains 12 residues. Looked up from germline, CDR1 is SGHKS and CDR2 is YYEKEE (reference sequence). Trimming removed 0 bases from V and 6 bases from J, with 6 bases in between. The CDR3 DNA follows: TGTGCCAGCAGCTTGGCAGGGGATGGCTACACCTTC. Amino acid sequence: CASSLAGDGYTF.

J is TRBJ1-6 and V is TRBV6-6, with a weak D call TRBD1 (5 bases). The CDR3 runs 14 residues. Germline-derived CDR1 and CDR2 are MNHNY and SVGAGI (reference sequence). V lost 2 bases to trimming and J lost 11 bases, with 13 bases between them. In DNA form, the CDR3 reads TGTGCCAGCAGTTACGGCGACAGTCTACCACCCCTCCACTTT. Its translation is CASSYGDSLPPLHF.

The chain is built from TRBV7-2 and TRBJ2-1, with D perhaps matching TRBD1 (7 bases). This CDR3 region has 15 residues. Germline V lookup: CDR1 SGHTA, CDR2 FQGNSA. V gave up 5 bases and J gave up 5 bases, with 16 bases separating them. This CDR3 reads CASSPGGPAHNEQFF. In DNA, the CDR3 is TGTGCCAGCAGCCCAGGGGGGCCAGCGCACAATGAGCAGTTCTTC.

As to this clone: One end of the junction does not line up with germline, which may come from a read error. V usage is TRBV6-1 and J usage is TRBJ1-6; D is undetermined. This CDR3 is built from 14 residues. Germline V gene sequence: CDR1 MNHNS, CDR2 SASEGT. The CDR3 loop reads CASRSGPYNSPLYF. CDR3 nucleotide sequence: TGTGCCAGCAGATCCGGTCCCTATAATTCACCCCTCTACTTT.

The CDR3 loop reads CASSGLAGGTDTQYF. CDR3 DNA sequence: TGTGCCAGCAGTGGACTAGCGGGGGGCACAGATACGCAGTATTTT. The chain combines TRBV6-1 with TRBJ2-3, with 12 bases fitting TRBD2. The germline V gene has CDR1 MNHNS and CDR2 SASEGT. There are 15 residues in the CDR3. Germline trimming cut 4 bases from V and 1 base from J; bases unmatched to any gene: 0.

This chain uses TRBV4-2 with TRBJ1-1; D remains unclear. The CDR3 runs 14 residues. Germline V CDR1 and CDR2: LGHNA, YNFKEQ. The germline V and J ends were trimmed by 0 bases and 8 bases, with 13 bases remaining between them. The CDR3 spells CASSQDQQSREAFF. CDR3 DNA: TGTGCCAGCAGCCAAGACCAACAATCGCGGGAAGCTTTCTTT.

This clone was observed a few times. This chain uses TRBV4-1 with TRBJ2-2, with 11 nucleotides matching TRBD2. CDR3 length: 17 amino acids. Germline trimming cut 5 bases from V and 3 bases from J; bases unmatched to any gene: 8. The germline CDR1 and CDR2 sequences are MGHRA and YSYEKL. The CDR3 region is CASSEPPGLADTGELFF. In DNA, the CDR3 is TGCGCCAGCAGCGAGCCGCCGGGACTAGCGGACACCGGGGAGCTGTTTTTT.

The rearrangement links TRBV11-2 to TRBJ2-7; 8 bases line up with TRBD1. The CDR3 sequence is 15 residues long. The germline V gene encodes CDR1 SGHAT and CDR2 FQNNGV. V shed 5 bases, J shed 5 bases, and the junction held 11 bases outside the gene matches. The chain's CDR3 is CASSPRQGPNHEQYF. CDR3 coding DNA: TGTGCCAGCAGCCCCCGACAGGGGCCCAACCACGAGCAGTACTTC.

V is TRBV18 and J is TRBJ2-3; D is uncertain. The CDR3 has 13 residues. Germline CDR1 reads KGHSH; CDR2 reads LQKENI. The V gene lost 8 bases and the J gene lost 3 bases, with 12 bases spanning the gap. The CDR3 DNA reads TGTGCCAGCCAAACAGATCGGACAGATACGCAGTATTTT. Its translation: CASQTDRTDTQYF.

This clone came up once. J is TRBJ1-5 and V is TRBV6-6, with 7 bases fitting TRBD1. The trim removed 5 bases at V and 2 bases at J, leaving 9 bases unmatched. Germline loops: CDR1 MNHNY, CDR2 SVGAGI (reference sequence). There are 16 residues in the CDR3. For the CDR3, the DNA is TGTGCCAGCAGTAGAACCCGACAGGGTGGCAATCAGCCCCAGCATTTT. It translates to CASSRTRQGGNQPQHF.

A note on this clone: The same CDR3 can be traced to other DNA sequences in this sample. V usage is TRBV11-2 and J usage is TRBJ2-5; 9 bases map to TRBD1. CDR3 length: 15 amino acids. Germline-derived CDR1 and CDR2 are SGHAT and FQNNGV. Germline trimming cut 1 base from V and 5 bases from J; bases unmatched to any gene: 5. CDR3 in amino acids: CASSLVQGAGETQYF. The CDR3 region has the DNA TGTGCCAGCAGCTTAGTACAGGGGGCAGGGGAGACCCAGTACTTC.

The J gene is TRBJ1-6, the V gene TRBV19, with D possibly being TRBD1 (5 bases). V was pared by 4 bases and J by 6 bases, with 13 bases between. The CDR3 length is 15 residues. Germline V gene lookup returns CDR1 LNHDA and CDR2 SQIVND (reference sequence). CDR3 DNA: TGTGCCAGTAGTACATTCAGGGATGGTAATTCACCCCTCCACTTT. The encoded protein is CASSTFRDGNSPLHF. The complete variable domain, with remaining parts taken from reference TRBV19 and TRBJ1-6, reads DGGITQSPKYLFRKEGQNVTLSCEQNLNHDAMYWYRQDPGQGLRLIYYSQIVNDFQKGDIAEGYSVSREKKESFPLTVTSAQKNPTAFYLCASSTFRDGNSPLHFGNGTRLTVT.

The gene calls are TRBV6-1 and TRBJ1-1; 8 bases align to TRBD1. Looked up from germline, CDR1 is MNHNS and CDR2 is SASEGT. The CDR3 length is 14 residues. Trimming cost V 6 bases and J 4 bases; bases outside gene matches: 7. The DNA for the CDR3 is TGTGCCAGCAGCTCGACAGGGGAGAGCACTGAAGCTTTCTTT. Its translation is CASSSTGESTEAFF.

The chain recombines TRBV7-9 with TRBJ2-7, with 11 positions matching TRBD1. V lost 1 base to trimming and J lost 5 bases; unmatched junction nucleotides: 4. This CDR3 comprises 15 residues. The germline gives CDR1 SEHNR, CDR2 FQNEAQ (reference sequence). The CDR3 nucleotides are TGTGCCAGCAGCTTAGTTTCGGGACAGGGGGACGAGCAGTACTTC. Its protein is CASSLVSGQGDEQYF.